The entry that follows covers one T cell receptor (beta chain) sequence. Its target is not known. After expansion with viral peptide pools in the ViraFEST assay, antigen-specific CD4+ T cells were sequenced. Once cultured for approximately ten days, the cells underwent separation to obtain CD4+ T cells. None of these healthy vaccinees had been infected with SARS-CoV-2 before vaccination. This specimen belongs to a study of vaccination effects on CD4 cells after COVID-19. Germline CDR1 MDHEN, CDR2 SYDVKM. The CDR3 runs to 14 residues. Trimming cost V 7 bases and J 5 bases; bases outside gene matches: 4. Assay: immunoSEQ multiplex PCR; the TCRdb copy retains only in-frame clones and omits some. This table holds more than 20,000 clones, roughly 70% found once.

The clonotype originates from a human donor who received a COVID-19 vaccine. Here the sequenced sample was CD4+ T cells from PBMCs cultured with HCoV-NL63 spike peptides, taken before COVID-19 vaccination. This sequence joins TRBV28 and TRBJ1-5; 11 bases match TRBD1. CDR3 sequence reads: CASIWTGGDQPQHF. CDR3 DNA sequence: TGTGCCAGCATCTGGACAGGGGGCGATCAGCCCCAGCATTTT.